These 27 T cell receptor beta chains originate from one sample sequenced in a study of shared clonotypes between healthy human individuals. TCRdb's copy holds only in-frame clones and misses some; the assay was immunoSEQ multiplex PCR. The profile covers more than 2 million clones, with 80% to 95% appearing a single time and more than 1.5% taken by the ten largest. CD8 cells classed as naive were CD45RO-negative and positively selected for CCR7, excluding terminally differentiated effector memory CD45RA+ cells. Material for sequencing was naive CD8+ T cells from PBMCs. The receptors shown here come from a man between 18 and 35 years old in good health. Some clones in this sample may be carry-over from other donors' samples.

This clone was seen just once. The genes are TRBV7-3 and TRBJ1-2, with D perhaps matching TRBD1 (6 bases). The CDR3 consists of 16 residues. V lost 1 base and J 4 bases, leaving 16 bases between the germline ends. CDR1 SGHTA and CDR2 FQGTGA come from the germline V gene. DNA of the CDR3: TGTGCCAGCAGCTTAAGGTCGACAGGCACGCCCTATGGCTACACCTTC. Its protein is CASSLRSTGTPYGYTF.

The gene calls are TRBV4-1 and TRBJ2-5; possible D gene TRBD2, 7 bases. Trimming left V 4 bases short and J 1 base short, with 16 bases between. There are 16 residues in the CDR3. CDR1 and CDR2 (germline): MGHRA, YSYEKL. CDR3 in DNA: TGCGCCAGCAGCCCCGAGAGCGGGACACTCCAAGAGACCCAGTACTTC. Its protein is CASSPESGTLQETQYF.

This CDR3 reads CASSATAGTGRYEQYF. CDR3 in DNA: TGTGCCAGCAGCGCCACCGCCGGGACAGGGAGGTACGAGCAGTACTTC. The V call is TRBV9, the J call TRBJ2-7; 9 bases match TRBD1. Per germline, CDR1 SGDLS and CDR2 YYNGEE. Trimming cost V 3 bases and J 4 bases; bases outside gene matches: 11. The CDR3 has 16 residues.

The genes are TRBV7-9 and TRBJ2-5; TRBD2 agrees at 10 bases. Per the germline V gene, CDR1 is SEHNR and CDR2 is FQNEAQ (reference sequence). The CDR3 totals 14 residues. After removal of 4 bases from V and 4 bases from J, the junction contained 3 bases not matched to a gene. The CDR3 DNA reads as TGTGCCAGCAGCTCGGGACTAGCGAGAGAGACCCAGTACTTC. As protein: CASSSGLARETQYF.

On this clone: The sample carries other DNA sequences with the same CDR3. The chain carries TRBV7-2 and TRBJ2-7, with unresolved D. The CDR3 is 14 residues long. V lost 1 base, J lost 2 bases, and 9 bases lay in between. Looked up from germline, CDR1 is SGHTA and CDR2 is FQGNSA. DNA of the CDR3: TGTGCCAGCAGCTTAGGAGGTGGGACCTACGAGCAGTACTTC. The encoded protein is CASSLGGGTYEQYF.

The gene calls are TRBV6-4 and TRBJ2-3; 10 bases are a match to TRBD2. Trimming cost V 7 bases and J 0 bases; bases outside gene matches: 13. This CDR3 has 18 amino acids. The V gene's germline CDR1 is MRHNA and CDR2 SNTAGT. The CDR3 reads CASISGRTRFFSTDTQYF. The CDR3, as DNA: TGTGCCAGCATTAGCGGGAGGACCAGATTTTTTAGCACAGATACGCAGTATTTT.

The chain carries TRBV14 and TRBJ2-2; D possibly corresponds to TRBD1 (6 bases). V was pared by 4 bases and J by 2 bases, with 11 bases between. In germline, CDR1 is SGHDN, CDR2 FVKESK. The CDR3 has 15 residues. The CDR3 nucleotides read TGTGCCAGCAGCCCAACAGGGATCAACACCGGGGAGCTGTTTTTT. Its translation is CASSPTGINTGELFF.

In its sample, this clone was seen a few times. This chain uses TRBV2 with TRBJ1-5, with D unresolved. This CDR3 is 14 amino acids long. Trimming took off 4 bases at V and 5 bases at J, with 12 bases between the two ends. Germline V gene sequence: CDR1 SNHLY, CDR2 FYNNEI. CDR3 DNA sequence: TGTGCCAGCAGTGCCCCGGGATCTCATCAGCCCCAGCATTTT. This encodes CASSAPGSHQPQHF.

As to this clone: Other DNA sequences in the sample encode the same CDR3. The chain combines TRBV28 with TRBJ2-7; 7 positions agree with TRBD2. The V and J ends lost 2 bases and 2 bases, in that order; junction bases with no gene match: 3. There are 14 residues in the CDR3. CDR1 is MDHEN, CDR2 SYDVKM, per germline. The CDR3 sequence: CASSLAGAAYEQYF. CDR3 in DNA: TGTGCCAGCAGTTTAGCGGGAGCCGCCTACGAGCAGTACTTC.

The chain combines TRBV4-1 with TRBJ1-2; 7 positions agree with TRBD1. V shed 0 bases and J 8 bases; nucleotides not matched to a gene: 15. Germline V lookup: CDR1 MGHRA, CDR2 YSYEKL. The CDR3 runs to 17 residues. The CDR3 is CASSQDETGIGSGGYTF. In nucleotides, the CDR3 is TGCGCCAGCAGCCAAGACGAGACAGGGATAGGGTCAGGGGGCTACACCTTC.

V is TRBV9 and J is TRBJ2-7; D might be TRBD2 (5 bases). Trimming left V 4 bases short and J 0 bases short, with 14 bases between. This CDR3 spans 15 amino acids. Germline V gene sequence: CDR1 SGDLS, CDR2 YYNGEE. This CDR3 reads CASSPSTTSSYEQYF. The CDR3 coding sequence is TGTGCCAGCAGCCCTTCCACCACTAGCTCCTACGAGCAGTACTTC.

This clone was seen a few times. V is TRBV7-3 and J is TRBJ1-1; D is perhaps TRBD1 (5 bases). This CDR3 has 13 residues. Trimming removed 0 bases from V and 6 bases from J, with 8 bases in between. Germline V gene sequence: CDR1 SGHTA, CDR2 FQGTGA. CDR3: CASSLTLGAEAFF. As DNA, the CDR3 is TGTGCCAGCAGCTTAACGTTGGGGGCTGAAGCTTTCTTT.

V and J are TRBV5-1 and TRBJ2-1; no definite D call. Trimming cost V 4 bases and J 10 bases, with 21 bases left between them. Germline V gene lookup returns CDR1 SGHRS and CDR2 YFSETQ. The length of the CDR3 is 15 residues. The CDR3 protein is CASSREVARTEEQFF. DNA of the CDR3: TGCGCCAGCAGCCGAGAGGTGGCCAGGACGGAGGAGCAGTTCTTC.

The table lists this clone with a count of one. This chain links TRBV28 with TRBJ1-5; 10 bases fit TRBD1. The V gene's germline CDR1 is MDHEN and CDR2 SYDVKM. The CDR3 totals 14 residues. The V segment lost 10 bases and the J segment 6 bases; nucleotides outside the gene matches: 9. The CDR3 sequence: CATGQGESAQPQHF. CDR3 DNA: TGTGCCACCGGACAGGGGGAGAGCGCTCAGCCCCAGCATTTT.

For this clone: This CDR3 is also generated by other DNA sequences in the sample. This chain connects TRBV6-5 to TRBJ1-1; 10 nucleotides match TRBD1. V shed 0 bases and J 8 bases; nucleotides not matched to a gene: 6. Looked up from germline, CDR1 is MNHEY and CDR2 is SVGAGI. The length of the CDR3 is 15 residues. The CDR3 bases are TGTGCCAGCAGTTACTCGGACAGGGGGGCAACGGAAGCTTTCTTT. It translates to CASSYSDRGATEAFF.

V usage is TRBV28 and J usage is TRBJ2-7; D gene unclear. V was pared by 6 bases and J by 3 bases, with 12 bases between. The germline CDR1 and CDR2 sequences are MDHEN and SYDVKM. The CDR3 length is 13 residues. The CDR3 region is CASRAPASYEQYF. The CDR3 region has the DNA TGTGCCAGCAGGGCCCCGGCCAGCTACGAGCAGTACTTC.

The rearrangement joins TRBV28 to TRBJ2-5; possibly TRBD1 for D (5 bases). The end of the DNA fits TRBJ2-7 better, so the J call may be wrong. The CDR3 extends over 12 amino acids. The germline CDR1 and CDR2 sequences are MDHEN and SYDVKM. In DNA, the CDR3 is TGTGCCAGCAGCATTGACAGCTACGAGCAGTACTTC. It yields the protein CASSIDSYEQYF.

This clone was observed a few times. J is TRBJ2-1 and V is TRBV27; TRBD1 matches at 9 bases. This CDR3 comprises 13 residues. Germline V gene data show CDR1 as MNHEY and CDR2 as SMNVEV (reference sequence). With V trimmed by 6 bases and J by 8 bases, 5 bases remained unmatched. CDR3 region: CASRGTGMYEQFF. CDR3 bases: TGTGCCAGCAGGGGGACAGGGATGTATGAGCAGTTCTTC.

The J gene is TRBJ2-3, the V gene TRBV7-3, with D perhaps TRBD2 (6 bases). From germline, CDR1 is SGHTA and CDR2 FQGTGA. V lost 5 bases, J lost 6 bases, and 15 bases lay in between. This CDR3 has 14 residues. CDR3 in amino acids: CASSRAGTADTQYF. The DNA of the CDR3 is TGTGCCAGCAGCCGAGCGGGTACGGCTGATACGCAGTATTTT. The variable domain in full, completed from reference TRBV7-3 and TRBJ2-3, reads GAGVSQTPSNKVTEKGKYVELRCDPISGHTALYWYRQSLGQGPEFLIYFQGTGAADDSGLPNDRFFAVRPEGSVSTLKIQRTERGDSAVYLCASSRAGTADTQYFGPGTRLTVL.

The gene calls are TRBV6-1 and TRBJ1-1, with unresolved D. CDR1 is MNHNS, CDR2 SASEGT, per germline. Between the trimmed V and J ends, which lost 2 bases and 4 bases, there was a span of 14 bases. The CDR3 has 15 amino acids. DNA of the CDR3: TGTGCCAGCAGTGAATTCGCCGGCCCAAGCACTGAAGCTTTCTTT. The encoded protein is CASSEFAGPSTEAFF.

This chain uses TRBV27 with TRBJ2-1, with a possible D match to TRBD1 (5 bases). The V gene lost 2 bases and the J gene lost 7 bases, with 18 bases spanning the gap. Germline CDR1 is MNHEY and CDR2 is SMNVEV (reference sequence). The CDR3 runs to 16 residues. CDR3 in DNA: TGTGCCAGCAGTTTAGGTTATGCAGGGTTGGGGAATGAGCAGTTCTTC. Translation gives CASSLGYAGLGNEQFF.

J is TRBJ1-2 and V is TRBV7-8; D might be TRBD1 (5 bases). CDR1 is SGHVS and CDR2 is FQNEAQ in the germline V gene. This CDR3 region has 15 residues. V was pared by 1 base and J by 7 bases, with 16 bases between. CDR3 sequence (DNA): TGTGCCAGCAGCTTAGAATTTACAGGAAGAGCTGGCTACACCTTC. Translated, it gives CASSLEFTGRAGYTF.

The chain couples TRBV6-1 to TRBJ2-7; D ambiguous. The CDR3 totals 12 residues. Germline assignment: CDR1 MNHNS and CDR2 SASEGT. Trimming stripped 7 bases from V and 6 bases from J, with 13 bases between. The CDR3 coding sequence is TGTGCCAGCACGCCCGGCTCTGTCGAGCAGTACTTC. Translated, it gives CASTPGSVEQYF.

This clone was counted only a few times. The V gene is TRBV4-2, the J gene TRBJ1-5; D gene ambiguous. Deletions cut 4 bases from V and 4 bases from J, with 14 bases between. The CDR3 sequence is 15 residues long. Germline V lookup: CDR1 LGHNA, CDR2 YNFKEQ. Here the CDR3 DNA reads TGTGCCAGCAGCCCGGAACCTACCGTGAATCAGCCCCAGCATTTT. It yields the protein CASSPEPTVNQPQHF.

The J gene is TRBJ2-2, the V gene TRBV5-1; 7 bases are a match to TRBD1. The V and J ends lost 5 bases and 0 bases, in that order; junction bases with no gene match: 10. The CDR3 consists of 17 residues. Germline V CDR1 and CDR2: SGHRS, YFSETQ. The CDR3, as DNA: TGCGCCAGCAGGCCCGACAGGGTAGGTGCGAACACCGGGGAGCTGTTTTTT. It yields the protein CASRPDRVGANTGELFF. The full variable domain, rest sourced from reference TRBV5-1 and TRBJ2-2, is KAGVTQTPRYLIKTRGQQVTLSCSPISGHRSVSWYQQTPGQGLQFLFEYFSETQRNKGNFPGRFSGRQFSNSRSEMNVSTLELGDSALYLCASRPDRVGANTGELFFGEGSRLTVL.

This chain joins TRBV30 and TRBJ2-2; D is uncertain. Deletions cut 0 bases from V and 4 bases from J, with 9 bases between. CDR3 length: 14 residues. Germline CDR1 GTSNPN, CDR2 SVGIG (reference sequence). CDR3 DNA: TGTGCCTGGAGTGTACTCCGGACCACCGGGGAGCTGTTTTTT. It specifies CAWSVLRTTGELFF.

This chain joins TRBV7-2 and TRBJ2-2, with D possibly matching TRBD2 (6 bases). This CDR3 spans 18 amino acids. The germline V gene encodes CDR1 SGHTA and CDR2 FQGNSA. V shed 4 bases and J shed 2 bases, with 20 bases lying between them. Written as DNA, the CDR3 is TGTGCCAGCAGCTATGTTTTCCGGGACTCGACTAACACCGGGGAGCTGTTTTTT. Translation: CASSYVFRDSTNTGELFF. The whole variable domain, remainder taken from reference TRBV7-2 and TRBJ2-2, is GAGVSQSPSNKVTEKGKDVELRCDPISGHTALYWYRQSLGQGLEFLIYFQGNSAPDKSGLPSDRFSAERTGGSVSTLTIQRTQQEDSAVYLCASSYVFRDSTNTGELFFGEGSRLTVL.